The 31 T cell receptor beta chains below come from one sample, sequenced in a study of T cell clusters in autoimmune cytopenias. TRB was amplified by touch-down multiplex PCR, primer pools A and B combined. TCRdb reprocessed the multiplex PCR reads, with one entry per CDR3 protein and no DNA. In all, the sample yields about 6,300 distinct CDR3 sequences. TRB amplification used 200 to 250 ng of peripheral blood genomic DNA. This sample was also put to use in a study of T cell repertoires in aging, cancer and after chemotherapy.

The sequenced sample consisted of peripheral blood. These TCRs come from a human donor in good health.

The chain carries TRBV6-5 and TRBJ1-1. In germline, CDR1 is MNHEY, CDR2 SVGAGI. This CDR3 spans 12 amino acids. Here the CDR3 reads CASSYSLWGAFF.

This clonotype ranks as medium-sized in terms of frequency. The CDR3 sequence is CAITGGGANEQFF. The genes are TRBV10-3 and TRBJ2-1; with no DNA, the TCRdb D assignment of TRBD2 cannot be verified. The germline gives CDR1 ENHRY, CDR2 SYGVKD. The CDR3 is made up of 13 amino acids.

By frequency, this clonotype is medium-sized. The chain joins TRBV27 to TRBJ1-4. In germline, CDR1 is MNHEY, CDR2 SMNVEV (reference sequence). The CDR3 has 14 residues. CDR3 sequence reads: CASSSRLQAEKLFF.

The J gene is TRBJ2-3, the V gene TRBV27. This CDR3 is 15 amino acids long. In germline, CDR1 is MNHEY, CDR2 SMNVEV (reference sequence). The CDR3 here is CASSFLPSGTDTQYF.

This clonotype is classed as medium-sized by frequency. The rearrangement joins TRBV5-5 to TRBJ2-7; TCRdb names TRBD2, which stays unverified in the absence of DNA. Per germline, CDR1 SGHKS and CDR2 YYEKEE (reference sequence). This CDR3 comprises 13 residues. The CDR3 here is CASGYGPSNEQYF.

This chain uses TRBV10-3 with TRBJ1-1; the D call of TRBD1 rests on TCRdb alone, since no DNA is present to check it. CDR3 length: 14 residues. Germline V lookup: CDR1 ENHRY, CDR2 SYGVKD. This chain's CDR3 is CAISEWSGDTEAFF.

This clonotype is labeled large (0.1 to 1%) based on frequency. The rearrangement links TRBV19 to TRBJ2-2; TCRdb outputs TRBD1, but without DNA this stays unchecked. Per the germline V gene, CDR1 is LNHDA and CDR2 is SQIVND (reference sequence). The CDR3 is 13 amino acids. The CDR3 here is CASRPQNTGELFF. Full variable domain (rest looked up from reference TRBV19 and TRBJ2-2): DGGITQSPKYLFRKEGQNVTLSCEQNLNHDAMYWYRQDPGQGLRLIYYSQIVNDFQKGDIAEGYSVSREKKESFPLTVTSAQKNPTAFYLCASRPQNTGELFFGEGSRLTVL.

The chain uses TRBV12-3 or TRBV12-4 and TRBJ2-3; TCRdb's assignment of TRBD1 cannot be checked, as there is no DNA. The CDR3 loop spans 17 amino acids. CDR3 region: CASTFTPGQASTDTQYF.

The chain uses TRBV6-5 and TRBJ1-2; checking the TCRdb D call of TRBD1 is not possible without DNA. The germline V gene has CDR1 MNHEY and CDR2 SVGAGI. This CDR3 is 14 amino acids long. The CDR3 spells CATSDWGANYGYTF.

The chain links TRBV19 to TRBJ1-5. The CDR3 runs 13 residues. Germline CDR1 is LNHDA and CDR2 is SQIVND (reference sequence). CDR3 in amino acids: CASSIYHGQPQHF.

V and J are TRBV20-1 and TRBJ1-3; TCRdb returns TRBD1, unconfirmable since there is no DNA. The CDR3 sequence is 14 residues long. Germline V gene lookup returns CDR1 DFQATT and CDR2 SNEGSKA (reference sequence). The CDR3 is CSAKQGARGNTIYF.

The chain's CDR3 is CAWSVTGYSNQPQHF. The gene calls are TRBV30 and TRBJ1-5. The germline gives CDR1 GTSNPN, CDR2 SVGIG (reference sequence). The CDR3 is 15 amino acids. The full variable domain, with the rest looked up from reference TRBV30 and TRBJ1-5, is SQTIHQWPATLVQPVGSPLSLECTVEGTSNPNLYWYRQAAGRGLQLLFYSVGIGQISSEVPQNLSASRPQDRQFILSSKKLLLSDSGFYLCAWSVTGYSNQPQHFGDGTRLSIL.

The CDR3 reads CASSLRRGQGYEQYF. This sequence joins TRBV13 and TRBJ2-7; TCRdb's assignment of TRBD1 cannot be checked, as there is no DNA. Germline values: CDR1 PRHDT, CDR2 FYEKMQ (reference sequence). The CDR3 has 15 residues.

Measured by frequency, this clonotype is large. This chain joins TRBV29-1 and TRBJ2-2. The CDR3 has 14 residues. Germline V gene lookup returns CDR1 SQVTM and CDR2 ANQGSEA. CDR3 sequence reads: CSGSDSFRTGELFF.

This clonotype registers medium-sized by frequency. The chain recombines TRBV29-1 with TRBJ2-3; without DNA, the TCRdb call of TRBD1 cannot be checked. There are 14 residues in the CDR3. Germline loops: CDR1 SQVTM, CDR2 ANQGSEA. CDR3 amino acids: CSVVVRGRTDTQYF.

Measured by frequency, this clonotype is medium-sized (0.01 to 0.1%). This chain connects TRBV30 to TRBJ1-2. Germline lookup yields CDR1 GTSNPN and CDR2 SVGIG (reference sequence). This CDR3 region has 13 residues. The CDR3 here is CAWSVVSEWAYTF.

This clonotype counts as medium-sized by frequency. The chain combines TRBV6-2 or TRBV6-3 with TRBJ2-7. The CDR3 loop spans 14 amino acids. The germline V gene has CDR1 MNHEY and CDR2 SVGEGT. The CDR3 spells CASSYQVAFYEQYF.

By frequency, this clonotype is large (0.1 to 1%). The chain is built from TRBV29-1 and TRBJ1-4; TCRdb designates TRBD1, a call that cannot be tested without DNA. Germline V gene sequence: CDR1 SQVTM, CDR2 ANQGSEA. CDR3 length: 11 residues. The CDR3: CSVEEQGGLFF.

V gene TRBV19 combines with J gene TRBJ2-4; TCRdb selects TRBD2, and the lack of DNA leaves this call unchecked. The CDR3 has 16 residues. CDR1 is LNHDA and CDR2 is SQIVND in the germline V gene (reference sequence). CDR3 sequence reads: CAHGASGGGRKNIQYF.

This chain links TRBV7-2 with TRBJ2-1. The CDR3 spans 13 residues. Germline CDR1 and CDR2: SGHTA and FQGNSA. The CDR3 is CASSLAYGNEQFF. Supplemented by reference TRBV7-2 and TRBJ2-1, the full variable domain reads GAGVSQSPSNKVTEKGKDVELRCDPISGHTALYWYRQSLGQGLEFLIYFQGNSAPDKSGLPSDRFSAERTGGSVSTLTIQRTQQEDSAVYLCASSLAYGNEQFFGPGTRLTVL.

The rearrangement uses TRBV10-3 and TRBJ2-3; TCRdb gives TRBD1 as the D gene, but with no DNA this cannot be confirmed. This CDR3 contains 13 residues. CDR1 and CDR2 (germline): ENHRY, SYGVKD. This chain's CDR3 is CATRTGKADTQYF.

This clonotype is deemed medium-sized by its frequency. This chain links TRBV11-3 with TRBJ2-1. Germline CDR1 is SGHNT and CDR2 is YENEEA. There are 15 residues in the CDR3. CDR3 loop: CASSSGVSSYNEQFF.

The V and J genes are TRBV7-9 and TRBJ2-5; as DNA is missing, the TRBD1 call by TCRdb cannot be tested. The CDR3 has 17 amino acids. Germline values: CDR1 SEHNR, CDR2 FQNEAQ (reference sequence). CDR3 region: CASSPIGGRGRQETQYF. The full variable domain, in which reference TRBV7-9 and TRBJ2-5 provide the parts outside the CDR3, is DTGVSQNPRHKITKRGQNVTFRCDPISEHNRLYWYRQTLGQGPEFLTYFQNEAQLEKSRLLSDRFSAERPKGSFSTLEIQRTEQGDSAMYLCASSPIGGRGRQETQYFGPGTRLLVL.

Judged by frequency, this clonotype is medium-sized (0.01 to 0.1%). CDR3 region: CASSPTTVYYEQYF. This rearrangement joins TRBV5-5 to TRBJ2-7. This CDR3 is 14 amino acids long. Looked up from germline, CDR1 is SGHKS and CDR2 is YYEKEE (reference sequence).

This chain links TRBV6-2 or TRBV6-3 with TRBJ1-1. The CDR3 is made up of 13 amino acids. From germline, CDR1 is MNHEY and CDR2 SVGEGT. This chain's CDR3 is CASLGNVDTEAFF.

The chain recombines TRBV6-5 with TRBJ1-1; TCRdb gives TRBD1 as the D gene, but with no DNA this cannot be confirmed. The CDR3 totals 14 residues. Germline CDR1 reads MNHEY; CDR2 reads SVGAGI. The CDR3 loop reads CASSYEGTNTEAFF.

The chain employs TRBV10-3 and TRBJ2-3. Germline CDR1 reads ENHRY; CDR2 reads SYGVKD. The CDR3 is 13 residues long. The CDR3 region is CAISGASTDTQYF.

The chain joins TRBV12-3 or TRBV12-4 to TRBJ2-3; TCRdb reports TRBD1, a call that lacks DNA to check it against. CDR3 size: 14 residues. The CDR3 loop is CASSPRTGEDTQYF.

The chain has TRBV27 and TRBJ2-7; with no DNA, the TCRdb D assignment of TRBD1 cannot be verified. The germline V gene has CDR1 MNHEY and CDR2 SMNVEV (reference sequence). CDR3 length equals 15 residues. The CDR3 loop is CASSQGGGGRYEQYF.

The chain recombines TRBV18 with TRBJ1-4; there is no DNA to check the TCRdb D call of TRBD1. This CDR3 has 16 residues. CDR1 is KGHSH and CDR2 is LQKENI in the germline V gene. The CDR3 is CASSESGTVANEKLFF.

By frequency, this clonotype registers medium-sized. V gene TRBV29-1 combines with J gene TRBJ2-1; TCRdb designates TRBD2, a call that cannot be tested without DNA. Germline CDR1 and CDR2: SQVTM and ANQGSEA. CDR3 length equals 16 residues. This CDR3 is CSVEMSGTDTYNEQFF.